This T cell receptor (beta chain) was recorded in a study of metastatic and nonmetastatic thyroid tumors. In the study overall: Malignant and benign thyroid patients had repertoires compared in peripheral blood and tumor or nodule tissue.

TCRdb called clones again from the PCR reads with MiXCR. Of approximately 60,000 clones in the sample, roughly 30% were seen once. V lost 0 bases and J lost 3; bases outside the gene matches: 0. This CDR3 is 14 amino acids long. Germline V lookup: CDR1 SGHDT, CDR2 YYEEEE. This clone occurred many times. No patient had received any treatment before thyroid surgery. The chain uses TRBV5-6 and TRBJ1-2; 9 bases map to TRBD1. Source material: blood. The receptor comes from a female donor with papillary thyroid cancer or a benign thyroid nodule (not recorded which). Some clones in this sample may be carry-over from other donors' samples. The CDR3 DNA sequence: TGTGCCAGCAGCTTGGGACAGGGGGACTATGGCTACACCTTC. Its translation is CASSLGQGDYGYTF.